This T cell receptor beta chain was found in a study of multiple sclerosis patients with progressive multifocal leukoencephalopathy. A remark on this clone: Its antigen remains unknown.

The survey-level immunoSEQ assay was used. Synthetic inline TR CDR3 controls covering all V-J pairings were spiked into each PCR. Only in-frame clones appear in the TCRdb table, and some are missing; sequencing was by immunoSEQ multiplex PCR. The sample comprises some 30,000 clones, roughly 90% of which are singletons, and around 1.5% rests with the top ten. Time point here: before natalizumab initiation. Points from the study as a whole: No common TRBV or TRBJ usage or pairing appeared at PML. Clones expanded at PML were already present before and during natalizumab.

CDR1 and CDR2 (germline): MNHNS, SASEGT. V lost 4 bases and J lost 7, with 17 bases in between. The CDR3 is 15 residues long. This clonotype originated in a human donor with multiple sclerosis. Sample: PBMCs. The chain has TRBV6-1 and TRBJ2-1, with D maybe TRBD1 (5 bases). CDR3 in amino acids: CASSGGRGDRNEQFF. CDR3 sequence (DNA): TGTGCCAGCAGTGGGGGCCGCGGAGATAGAAATGAGCAGTTCTTC.